This T cell receptor beta chain was sequenced for a study of blood T cell repertoires in COVID-19. Overall study: The analysed material was cDNA or gDNA that came from T cells, B-cell-depleted T cells, or PBMCs.

Germline assignment: CDR1 SGHNT and CDR2 YYREEE (reference sequence). The CDR3 loop spans 13 amino acids. Trimming pared 9 bases from V and 1 base from J, leaving 14 bases between. Study processing details: From reference gene primer amplification, estimates of nucleated cell counts were derived. Clones were sequenced by immunoSEQ multiplex PCR, and TCRdb holds only the in-frame ones, with some missing. Clonal size and the V and J genes are those of that table, whereas D and trimming came from the DNA. The sample has 390,000 or so clones; 80% to 85% are singletons. The chain uses TRBV5-4 and TRBJ2-7; D may be TRBD2 (6 bases). The source of this sequence is a woman between 50 and 59 years old who had recovered from COVID-19. The material sequenced was PBMCs or T cells enriched from blood (not recorded which). The CDR3 coding sequence is TGTGCCATTTCACCCGGGGGTTCCTACGAGCAGTACTTC. Its protein product is CAISPGGSYEQYF.